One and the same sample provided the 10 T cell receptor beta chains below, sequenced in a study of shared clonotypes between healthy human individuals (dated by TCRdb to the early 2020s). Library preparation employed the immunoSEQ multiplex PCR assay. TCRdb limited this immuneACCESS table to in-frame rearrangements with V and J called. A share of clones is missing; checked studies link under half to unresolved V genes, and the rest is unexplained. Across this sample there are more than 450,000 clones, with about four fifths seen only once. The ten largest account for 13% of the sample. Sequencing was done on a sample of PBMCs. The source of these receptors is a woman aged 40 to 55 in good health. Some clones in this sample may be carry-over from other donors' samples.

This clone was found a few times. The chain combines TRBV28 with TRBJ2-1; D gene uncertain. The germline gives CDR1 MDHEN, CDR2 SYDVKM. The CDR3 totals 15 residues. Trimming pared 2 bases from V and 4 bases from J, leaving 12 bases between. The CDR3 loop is CASSLARNGYNEQFF. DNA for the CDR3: TGTGCCAGCAGTTTAGCTAGAAACGGTTACAATGAGCAGTTCTTC. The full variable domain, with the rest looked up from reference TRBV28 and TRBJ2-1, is DVKVTQSSRYLVKRTGEKVFLECVQDMDHENMFWYRQDPGLGLRLIYFSYDVKMKEKGDIPEGYSVSREKKERFSLILESASTNQTSMYLCASSLARNGYNEQFFGPGTRLTVL.

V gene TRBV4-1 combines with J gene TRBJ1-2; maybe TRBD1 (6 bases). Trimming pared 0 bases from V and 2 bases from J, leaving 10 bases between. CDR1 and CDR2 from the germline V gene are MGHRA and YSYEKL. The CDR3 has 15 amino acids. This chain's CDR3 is CASSQDGGQNYGYTF. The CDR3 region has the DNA TGCGCCAGCAGCCAAGATGGAGGACAGAACTATGGCTACACCTTC.

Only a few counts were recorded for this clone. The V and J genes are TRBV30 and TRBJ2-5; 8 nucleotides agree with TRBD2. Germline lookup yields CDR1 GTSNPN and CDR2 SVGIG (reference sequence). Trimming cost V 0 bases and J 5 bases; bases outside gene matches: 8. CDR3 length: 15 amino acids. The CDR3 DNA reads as TGTGCCTGGAGTGTCGGCGCGGGAGGAGCGGAGACCCAGTACTTC. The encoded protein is CAWSVGAGGAETQYF.

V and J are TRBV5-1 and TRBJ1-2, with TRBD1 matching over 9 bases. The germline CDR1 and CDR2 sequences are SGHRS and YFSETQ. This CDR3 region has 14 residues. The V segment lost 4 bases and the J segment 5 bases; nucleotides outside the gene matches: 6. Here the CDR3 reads CASSTGDRVYGYTF. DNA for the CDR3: TGCGCCAGCAGCACGGGGGACAGGGTGTATGGCTACACCTTC.

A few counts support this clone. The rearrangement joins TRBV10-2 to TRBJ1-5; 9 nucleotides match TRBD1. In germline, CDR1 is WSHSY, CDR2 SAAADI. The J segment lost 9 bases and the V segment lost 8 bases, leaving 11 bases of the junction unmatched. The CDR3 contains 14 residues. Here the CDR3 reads CASGETGGGRPQHF. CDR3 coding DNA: TGCGCCAGCGGGGAGACAGGGGGGGGTCGGCCCCAGCATTTT.

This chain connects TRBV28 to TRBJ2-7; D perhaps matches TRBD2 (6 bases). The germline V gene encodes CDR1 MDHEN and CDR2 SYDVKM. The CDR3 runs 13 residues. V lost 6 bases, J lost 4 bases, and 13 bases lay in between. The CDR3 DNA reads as TGTGCCAGCAGACCGACCGGGGGATACGAGCAGTACTTC. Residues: CASRPTGGYEQYF.

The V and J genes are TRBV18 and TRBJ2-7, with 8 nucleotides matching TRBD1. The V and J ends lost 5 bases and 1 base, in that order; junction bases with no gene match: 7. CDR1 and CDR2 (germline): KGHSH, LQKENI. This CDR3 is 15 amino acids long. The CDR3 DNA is TGTGCCAGCTCATCGCGAGGACAGGGATCCTACGAGCAGTACTTC. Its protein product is CASSSRGQGSYEQYF.

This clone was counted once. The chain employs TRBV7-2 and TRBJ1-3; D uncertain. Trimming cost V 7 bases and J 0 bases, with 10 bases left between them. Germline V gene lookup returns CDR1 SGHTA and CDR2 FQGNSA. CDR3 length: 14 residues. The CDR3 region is CASTGPVSGNTIYF. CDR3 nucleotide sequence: TGTGCCAGCACCGGACCGGTCTCTGGAAACACCATATATTTT.

Here the CDR3 DNA reads TGTGCCAGCAGCTTACGTAGGGACCACGAGCAGTACTTC. This sequence encodes CASSLRRDHEQYF. The chain is built from TRBV7-3 and TRBJ2-7; D assignment may be TRBD1 or TRBD2 (5 bases each). V lost 2 bases and J lost 5, with 10 bases in between. Germline V gene lookup returns CDR1 SGHTA and CDR2 FQGTGA. CDR3 size: 13 residues.

The CDR3 region is CASSSRDRASEAFF. The DNA for the CDR3 is TGTGCCAGTAGTAGCCGGGACAGGGCTTCTGAAGCTTTCTTT. The rearrangement uses TRBV19 and TRBJ1-1; 9 bases fit TRBD1. CDR3 length: 14 residues. In germline, CDR1 is LNHDA, CDR2 SQIVND (reference sequence). V lost 4 bases to trimming and J lost 6 bases; unmatched junction nucleotides: 6.